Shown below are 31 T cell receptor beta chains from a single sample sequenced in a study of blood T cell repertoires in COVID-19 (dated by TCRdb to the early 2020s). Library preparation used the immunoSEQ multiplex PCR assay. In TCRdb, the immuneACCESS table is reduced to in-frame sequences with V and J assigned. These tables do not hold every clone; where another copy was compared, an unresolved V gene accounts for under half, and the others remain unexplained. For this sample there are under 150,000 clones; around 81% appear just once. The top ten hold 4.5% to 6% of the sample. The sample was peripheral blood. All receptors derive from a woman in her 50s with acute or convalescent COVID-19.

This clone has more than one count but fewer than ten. CDR3 protein: CASSQDLETGELFF. The CDR3 DNA sequence: TGCGCCAGCAGCCAAGATTTGGAGACCGGGGAGCTGTTTTTT. The chain is built from TRBV4-3 and TRBJ2-2, with D unresolved. This CDR3 spans 14 amino acids. Germline values: CDR1 LGHNA, CDR2 YSLEER. V lost 0 bases and J lost 5, with 7 bases in between.

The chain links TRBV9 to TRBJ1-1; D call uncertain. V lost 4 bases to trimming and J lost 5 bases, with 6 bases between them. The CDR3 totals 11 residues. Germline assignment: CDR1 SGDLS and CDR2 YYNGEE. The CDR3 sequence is CASSPQTEAFF. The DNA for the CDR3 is TGTGCCAGCAGCCCCCAGACTGAAGCTTTCTTT.

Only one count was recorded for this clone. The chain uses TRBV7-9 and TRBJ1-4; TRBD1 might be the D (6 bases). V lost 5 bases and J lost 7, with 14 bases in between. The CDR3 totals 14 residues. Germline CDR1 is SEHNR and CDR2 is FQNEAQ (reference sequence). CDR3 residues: CASSIGQLGEKLFF. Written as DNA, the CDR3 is TGTGCCAGCAGCATAGGACAGCTCGGTGAAAAACTGTTTTTT.

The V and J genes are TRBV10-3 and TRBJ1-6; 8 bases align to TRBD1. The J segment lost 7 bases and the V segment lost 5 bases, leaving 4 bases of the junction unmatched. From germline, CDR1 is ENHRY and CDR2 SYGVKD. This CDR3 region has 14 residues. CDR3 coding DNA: TGTGCCATCAGTTGGGGACAGGAGAATTCACCCCTCCACTTT. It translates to CAISWGQENSPLHF.

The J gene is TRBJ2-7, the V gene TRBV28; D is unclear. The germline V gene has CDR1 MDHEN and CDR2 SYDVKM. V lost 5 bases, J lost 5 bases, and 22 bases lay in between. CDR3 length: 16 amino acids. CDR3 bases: TGTGCCAGCAGTCCCGGTAGTGGCTTGTTGGCGGACGAGCAGTACTTC. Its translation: CASSPGSGLLADEQYF.

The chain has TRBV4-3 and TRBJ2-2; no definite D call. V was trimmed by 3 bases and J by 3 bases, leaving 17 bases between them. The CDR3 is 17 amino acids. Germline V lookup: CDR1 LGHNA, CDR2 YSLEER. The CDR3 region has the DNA TGCGCCAGCAGCCACAACGCTTTCCCGTCGGACACCGGGGAGCTGTTTTTT. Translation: CASSHNAFPSDTGELFF.

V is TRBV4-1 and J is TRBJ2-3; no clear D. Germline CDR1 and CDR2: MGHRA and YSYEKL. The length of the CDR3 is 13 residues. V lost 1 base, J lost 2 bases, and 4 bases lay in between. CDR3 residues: CASSQGDTDTQYF. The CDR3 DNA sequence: TGCGCCAGCAGCCAAGGAGACACAGATACGCAGTATTTT.

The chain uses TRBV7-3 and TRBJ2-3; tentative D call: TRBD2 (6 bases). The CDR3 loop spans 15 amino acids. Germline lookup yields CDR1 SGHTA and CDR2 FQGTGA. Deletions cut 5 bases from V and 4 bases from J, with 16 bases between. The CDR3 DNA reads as TGTGCCAGCAGCCCAGGACCCGGAGGGGCAGATACGCAGTATTTT. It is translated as CASSPGPGGADTQYF.

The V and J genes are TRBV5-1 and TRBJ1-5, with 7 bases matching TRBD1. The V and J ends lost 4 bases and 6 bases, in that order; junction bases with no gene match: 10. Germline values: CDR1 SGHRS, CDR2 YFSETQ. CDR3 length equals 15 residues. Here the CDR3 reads CASSVTGDISQPQHF. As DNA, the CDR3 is TGCGCCAGCAGCGTCACAGGGGACATTTCTCAGCCCCAGCATTTT.

CDR3 nucleotide sequence: TGTGCCAGCAGTGAAGCGAGCGGGGGGATTAGGCTATACGAGCAGTACTTC. As protein: CASSEASGGIRLYEQYF. This chain connects TRBV6-1 to TRBJ2-7; 9 bases match TRBD2. The CDR3 sequence is 17 residues long. The germline gives CDR1 MNHNS, CDR2 SASEGT. The J segment lost 4 bases and the V segment lost 0 bases, leaving 10 bases of the junction unmatched.

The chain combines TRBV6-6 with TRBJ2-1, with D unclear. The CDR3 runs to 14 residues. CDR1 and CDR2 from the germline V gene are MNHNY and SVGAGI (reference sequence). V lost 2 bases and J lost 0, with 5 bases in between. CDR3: CASSYLSSYNEQFF. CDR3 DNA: TGTGCCAGCAGTTACCTCAGCTCCTACAATGAGCAGTTCTTC.

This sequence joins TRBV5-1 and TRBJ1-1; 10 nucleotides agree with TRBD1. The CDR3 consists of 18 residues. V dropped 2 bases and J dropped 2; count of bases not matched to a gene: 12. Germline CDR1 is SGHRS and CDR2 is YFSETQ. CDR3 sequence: CASSFLGTGTGANTEAFF. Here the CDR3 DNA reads TGCGCCAGCAGCTTTTTGGGGACCGGGACAGGGGCCAACACTGAAGCTTTCTTT.

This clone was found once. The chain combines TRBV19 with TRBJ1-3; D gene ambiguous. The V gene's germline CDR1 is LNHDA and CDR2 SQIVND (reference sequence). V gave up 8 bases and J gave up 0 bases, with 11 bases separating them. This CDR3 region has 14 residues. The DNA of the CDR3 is TGTGCCAGTGCCCCGAAGAGCTCTGGAAACACCATATATTTT. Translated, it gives CASAPKSSGNTIYF. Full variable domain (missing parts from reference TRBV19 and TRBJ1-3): DGGITQSPKYLFRKEGQNVTLSCEQNLNHDAMYWYRQDPGQGLRLIYYSQIVNDFQKGDIAEGYSVSREKKESFPLTVTSAQKNPTAFYLCASAPKSSGNTIYFGEGSWLTVV.

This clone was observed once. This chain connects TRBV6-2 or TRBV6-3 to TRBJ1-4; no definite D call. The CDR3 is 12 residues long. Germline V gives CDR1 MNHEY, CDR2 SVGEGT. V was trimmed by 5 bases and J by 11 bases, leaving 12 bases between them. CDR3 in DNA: TGTGCCAGCAGTGGCAGCCACGGGAAACTGTTTTTT. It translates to CASSGSHGKLFF.

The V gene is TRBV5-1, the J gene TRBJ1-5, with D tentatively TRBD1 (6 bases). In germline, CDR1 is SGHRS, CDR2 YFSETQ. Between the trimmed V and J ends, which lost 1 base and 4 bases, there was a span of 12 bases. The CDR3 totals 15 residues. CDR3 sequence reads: CASSLSQGPNQPQHF. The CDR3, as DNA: TGCGCCAGCAGCTTGTCACAGGGACCTAATCAGCCCCAGCATTTT.

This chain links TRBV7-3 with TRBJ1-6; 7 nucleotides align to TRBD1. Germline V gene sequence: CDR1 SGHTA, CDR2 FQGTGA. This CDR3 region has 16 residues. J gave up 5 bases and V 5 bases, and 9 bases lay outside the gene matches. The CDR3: CASSLGQVGNNSPLHF. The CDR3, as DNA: TGTGCCAGCAGCCTCGGACAGGTGGGAAATAATTCACCCCTCCACTTT. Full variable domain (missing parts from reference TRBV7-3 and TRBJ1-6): GAGVSQTPSNKVTEKGKYVELRCDPISGHTALYWYRQSLGQGPEFLIYFQGTGAADDSGLPNDRFFAVRPEGSVSTLKIQRTERGDSAVYLCASSLGQVGNNSPLHFGNGTRLTVT.

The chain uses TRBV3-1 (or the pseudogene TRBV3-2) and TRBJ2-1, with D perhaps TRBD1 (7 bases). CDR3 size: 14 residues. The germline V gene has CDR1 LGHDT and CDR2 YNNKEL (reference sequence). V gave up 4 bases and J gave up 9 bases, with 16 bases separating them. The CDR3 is CASSLSPGGGEQFF. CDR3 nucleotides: TGTGCCAGCAGCCTCAGCCCAGGGGGAGGTGAGCAGTTCTTC.

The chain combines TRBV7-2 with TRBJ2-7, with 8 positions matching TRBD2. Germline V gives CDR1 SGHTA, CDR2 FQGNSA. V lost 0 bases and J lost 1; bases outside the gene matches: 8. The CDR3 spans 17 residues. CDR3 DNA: TGTGCCAGCAGCTTAGCCCCAGCGGGGGCGGCATCCTACGAGCAGTACTTC. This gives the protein CASSLAPAGAASYEQYF. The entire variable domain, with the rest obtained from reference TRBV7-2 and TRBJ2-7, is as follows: GAGVSQSPSNKVTEKGKDVELRCDPISGHTALYWYRQSLGQGLEFLIYFQGNSAPDKSGLPSDRFSAERTGGSVSTLTIQRTQQEDSAVYLCASSLAPAGAASYEQYFGPGTRLTVT.

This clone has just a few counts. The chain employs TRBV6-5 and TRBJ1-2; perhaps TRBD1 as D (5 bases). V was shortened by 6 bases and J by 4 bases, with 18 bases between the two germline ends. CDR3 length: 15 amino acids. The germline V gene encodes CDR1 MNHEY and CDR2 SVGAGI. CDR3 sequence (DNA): TGTGCCAGCAGCTCCACCCCGGGGGTCCGCTATGGCTACACCTTC. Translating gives CASSSTPGVRYGYTF.

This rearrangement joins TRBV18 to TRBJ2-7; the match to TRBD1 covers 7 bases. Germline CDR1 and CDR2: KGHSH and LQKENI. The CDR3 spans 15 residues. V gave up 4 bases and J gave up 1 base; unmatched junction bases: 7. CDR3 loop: CASSLVGDSSYEQYF. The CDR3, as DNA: TGTGCCAGCTCACTAGTCGGGGACAGTTCCTACGAGCAGTACTTC.

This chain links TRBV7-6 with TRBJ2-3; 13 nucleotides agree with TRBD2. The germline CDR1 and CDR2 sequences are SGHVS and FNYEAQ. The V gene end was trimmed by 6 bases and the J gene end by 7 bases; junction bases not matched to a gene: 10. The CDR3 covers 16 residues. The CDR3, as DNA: TGTGCCAGCAGTTCTGCACTAGCGGGGGGGCCGAATACGCAGTATTTT. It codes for CASSSALAGGPNTQYF.

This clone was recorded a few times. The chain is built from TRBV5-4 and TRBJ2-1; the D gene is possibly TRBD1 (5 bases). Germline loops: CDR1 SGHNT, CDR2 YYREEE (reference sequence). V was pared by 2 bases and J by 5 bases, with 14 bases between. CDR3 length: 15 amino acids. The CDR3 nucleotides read TGTGCCAGCAGCTTAACTTGGGGCGGAAACAATGAGCAGTTCTTC. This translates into CASSLTWGGNNEQFF.

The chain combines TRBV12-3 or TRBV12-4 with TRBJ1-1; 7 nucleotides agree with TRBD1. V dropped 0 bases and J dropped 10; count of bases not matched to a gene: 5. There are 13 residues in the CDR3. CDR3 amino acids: CASSLAGGMVAFF. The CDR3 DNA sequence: TGTGCCAGCAGTTTAGCAGGGGGCATGGTAGCTTTCTTT.

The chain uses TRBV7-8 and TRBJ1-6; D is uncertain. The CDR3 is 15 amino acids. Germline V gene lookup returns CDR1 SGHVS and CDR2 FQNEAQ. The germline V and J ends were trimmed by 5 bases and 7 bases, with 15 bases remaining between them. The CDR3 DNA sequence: TGTGCCAGCAGCCCGCTAGCCCGAGGGAATTCACCCCTCCACTTT. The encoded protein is CASSPLARGNSPLHF. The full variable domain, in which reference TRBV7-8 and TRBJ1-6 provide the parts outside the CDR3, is GAGVSQSPRYKVAKRGQDVALRCDPISGHVSLFWYQQALGQGPEFLTYFQNEAQLDKSGLPSDRFFAERPEGSVSTLKIQRTQQEDSAVYLCASSPLARGNSPLHFGNGTRLTVT.

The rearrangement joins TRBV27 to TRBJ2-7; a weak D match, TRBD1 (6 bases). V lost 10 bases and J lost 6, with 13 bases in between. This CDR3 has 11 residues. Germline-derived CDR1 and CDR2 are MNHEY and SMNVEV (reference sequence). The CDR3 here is CATRTAGEQYF. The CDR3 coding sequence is TGTGCCACCCGGACAGCCGGCGAGCAGTACTTC.

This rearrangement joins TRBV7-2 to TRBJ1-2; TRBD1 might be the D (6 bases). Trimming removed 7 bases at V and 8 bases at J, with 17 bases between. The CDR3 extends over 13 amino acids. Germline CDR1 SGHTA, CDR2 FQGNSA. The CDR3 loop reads CASKETWTVGYTF. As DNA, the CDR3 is TGTGCCAGCAAAGAAACCTGGACAGTGGGCTACACCTTC.

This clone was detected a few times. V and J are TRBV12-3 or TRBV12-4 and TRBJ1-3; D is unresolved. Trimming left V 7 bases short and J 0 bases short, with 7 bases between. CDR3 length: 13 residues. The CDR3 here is CASIRGSGNTIYF. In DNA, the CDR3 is TGTGCCAGCATCCGGGGCTCTGGAAACACCATATATTTT.

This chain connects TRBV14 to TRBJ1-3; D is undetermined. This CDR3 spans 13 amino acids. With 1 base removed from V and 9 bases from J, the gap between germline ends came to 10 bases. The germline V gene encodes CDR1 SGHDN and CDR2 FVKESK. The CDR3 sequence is CASSQVAARTIYF. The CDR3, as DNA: TGTGCCAGCAGCCAAGTAGCAGCTCGCACCATATATTTT.

CDR3 loop: CASSYKDEKLFF. The CDR3 coding sequence is TGTGCCAGCAGTTACAAAGATGAAAAACTGTTTTTT. The chain is built from TRBV5-4 and TRBJ1-4; the D is unclear. The germline V gene encodes CDR1 SGHNT and CDR2 YYREEE (reference sequence). CDR3 length: 12 amino acids. V was cut by 5 bases and J by 6 bases, with 8 bases left in between.

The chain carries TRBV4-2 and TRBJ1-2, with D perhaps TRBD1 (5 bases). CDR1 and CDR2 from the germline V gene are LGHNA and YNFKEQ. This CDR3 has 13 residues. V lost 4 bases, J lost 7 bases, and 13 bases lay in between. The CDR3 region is CASSPGGIPGYTF. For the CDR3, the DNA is TGTGCCAGCAGCCCCGGGGGTATTCCTGGCTACACCTTC.

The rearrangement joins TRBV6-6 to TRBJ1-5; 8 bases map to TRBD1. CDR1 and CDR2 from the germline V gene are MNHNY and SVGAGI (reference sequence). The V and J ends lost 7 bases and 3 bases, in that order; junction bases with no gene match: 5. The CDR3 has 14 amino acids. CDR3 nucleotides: TGTGCCAGCAACGACAGGGGAAACAATCAGCCCCAGCATTTT. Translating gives CASNDRGNNQPQHF.